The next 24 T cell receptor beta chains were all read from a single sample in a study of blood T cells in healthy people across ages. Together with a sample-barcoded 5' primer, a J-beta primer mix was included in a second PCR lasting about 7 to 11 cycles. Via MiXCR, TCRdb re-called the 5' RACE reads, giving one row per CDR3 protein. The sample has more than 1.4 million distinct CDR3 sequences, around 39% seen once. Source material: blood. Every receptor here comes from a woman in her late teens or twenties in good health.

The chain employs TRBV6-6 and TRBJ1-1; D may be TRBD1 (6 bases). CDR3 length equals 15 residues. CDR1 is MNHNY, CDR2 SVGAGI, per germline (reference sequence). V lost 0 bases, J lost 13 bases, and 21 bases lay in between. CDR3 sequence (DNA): TGTGCCAGCAGTTACTCCCCTCTATCAACAGGGAGGGGTTTCTTT. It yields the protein CASSYSPLSTGRGFF.

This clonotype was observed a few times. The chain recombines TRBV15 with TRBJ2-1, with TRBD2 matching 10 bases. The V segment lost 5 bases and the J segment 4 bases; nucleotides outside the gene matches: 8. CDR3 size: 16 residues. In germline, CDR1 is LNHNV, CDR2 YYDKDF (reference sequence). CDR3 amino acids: CATSGQAGGPYNEQFF. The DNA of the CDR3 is TGTGCCACCAGCGGCCAAGCGGGGGGGCCTTACAATGAGCAGTTCTTC.

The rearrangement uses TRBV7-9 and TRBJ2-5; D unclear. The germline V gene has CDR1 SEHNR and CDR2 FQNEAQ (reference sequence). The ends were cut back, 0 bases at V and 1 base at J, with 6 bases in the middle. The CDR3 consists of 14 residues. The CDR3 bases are TGTGCCAGCAGCTTAGCACTGACCCAAGAGACCCAGTACTTC. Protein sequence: CASSLALTQETQYF.

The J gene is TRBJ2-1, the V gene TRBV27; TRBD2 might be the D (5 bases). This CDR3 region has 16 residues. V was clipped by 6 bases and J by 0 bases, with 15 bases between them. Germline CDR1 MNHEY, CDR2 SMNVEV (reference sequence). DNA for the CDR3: TGTGCCAGCAGCCCTACCAGAGGGAGCTCCTACAATGAGCAGTTCTTC. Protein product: CASSPTRGSSYNEQFF.

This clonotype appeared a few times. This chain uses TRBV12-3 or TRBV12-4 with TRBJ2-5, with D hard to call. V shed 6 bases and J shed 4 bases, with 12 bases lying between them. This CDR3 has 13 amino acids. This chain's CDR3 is CASSAGPRETQYF. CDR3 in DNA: TGTGCCAGCAGCGCCGGACCACGAGAGACCCAGTACTTC.

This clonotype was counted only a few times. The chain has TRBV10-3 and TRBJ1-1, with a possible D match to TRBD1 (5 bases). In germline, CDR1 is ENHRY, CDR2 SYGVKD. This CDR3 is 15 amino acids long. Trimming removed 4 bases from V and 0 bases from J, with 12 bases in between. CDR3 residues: CAISAGREMNTEAFF. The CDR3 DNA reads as TGTGCCATCAGTGCGGGACGGGAGATGAACACTGAAGCTTTCTTT.

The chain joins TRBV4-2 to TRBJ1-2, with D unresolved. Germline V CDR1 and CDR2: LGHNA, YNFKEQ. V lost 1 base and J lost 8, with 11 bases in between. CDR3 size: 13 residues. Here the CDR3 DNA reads TGTGCCAGCAGCCAAGGTCCCGGAGGGGGCTACACCTTC. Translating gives CASSQGPGGGYTF.

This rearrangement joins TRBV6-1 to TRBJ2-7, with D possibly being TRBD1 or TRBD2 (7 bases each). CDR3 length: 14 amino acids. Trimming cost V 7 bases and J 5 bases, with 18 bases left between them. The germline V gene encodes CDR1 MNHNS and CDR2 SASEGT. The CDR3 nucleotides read TGTGCCAGCACCTTGCAGGGGGGGTTCGACGAGCAGTACTTC. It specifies CASTLQGGFDEQYF.

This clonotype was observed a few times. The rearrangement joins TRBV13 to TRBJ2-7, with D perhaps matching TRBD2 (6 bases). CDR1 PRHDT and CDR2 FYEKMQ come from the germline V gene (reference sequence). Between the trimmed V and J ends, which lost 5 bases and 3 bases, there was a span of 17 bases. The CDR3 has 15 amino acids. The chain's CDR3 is CASSLREKAGYEQYF. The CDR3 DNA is TGTGCCAGCAGCCTTCGGGAGAAGGCCGGCTACGAGCAGTACTTC.

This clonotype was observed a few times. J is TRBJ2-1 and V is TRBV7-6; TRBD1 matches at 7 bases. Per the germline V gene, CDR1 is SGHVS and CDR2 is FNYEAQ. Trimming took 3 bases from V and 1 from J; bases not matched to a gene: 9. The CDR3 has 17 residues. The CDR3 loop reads CASSFRTGPFSYNEQFF. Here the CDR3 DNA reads TGTGCCAGCAGCTTCAGGACAGGACCTTTTTCCTACAATGAGCAGTTCTTC.

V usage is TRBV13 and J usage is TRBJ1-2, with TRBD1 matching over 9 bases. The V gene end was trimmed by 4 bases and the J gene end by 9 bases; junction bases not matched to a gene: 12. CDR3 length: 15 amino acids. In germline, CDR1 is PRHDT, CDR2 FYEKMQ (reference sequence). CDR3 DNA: TGTGCCAGCAGCTCACTCCCGACAGGGGGGGATAGCTACACCTTC. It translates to CASSSLPTGGDSYTF. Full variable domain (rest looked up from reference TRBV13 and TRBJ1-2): AAGVIQSPRHLIKEKRETATLKCYPIPRHDTVYWYQQGPGQDPQFLISFYEKMQSDKGSIPDRFSAQQFSDYHSELNMSSLELGDSALYFCASSSLPTGGDSYTFGSGTRLTVV.

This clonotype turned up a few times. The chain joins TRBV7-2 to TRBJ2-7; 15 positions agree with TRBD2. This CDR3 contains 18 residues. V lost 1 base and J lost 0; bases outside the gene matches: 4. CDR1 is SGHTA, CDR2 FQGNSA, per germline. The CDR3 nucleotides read TGTGCCAGCAGCTTAGGGACTAGCGGGAGGGGGAGCTCCTACGAGCAGTACTTC. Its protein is CASSLGTSGRGSSYEQYF. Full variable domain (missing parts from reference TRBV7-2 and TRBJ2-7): GAGVSQSPSNKVTEKGKDVELRCDPISGHTALYWYRQSLGQGLEFLIYFQGNSAPDKSGLPSDRFSAERTGGSVSTLTIQRTQQEDSAVYLCASSLGTSGRGSSYEQYFGPGTRLTVT.

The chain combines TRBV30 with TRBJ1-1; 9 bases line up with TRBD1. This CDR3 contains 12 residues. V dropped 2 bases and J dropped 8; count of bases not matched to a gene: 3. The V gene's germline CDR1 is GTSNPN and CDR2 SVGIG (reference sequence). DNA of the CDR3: TGTGCCTGGAGTTCAGGACAGGGGGAAGCTTTCTTT. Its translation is CAWSSGQGEAFF. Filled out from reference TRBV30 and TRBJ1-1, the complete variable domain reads SQTIHQWPATLVQPVGSPLSLECTVEGTSNPNLYWYRQAAGRGLQLLFYSVGIGQISSEVPQNLSASRPQDRQFILSSKKLLLSDSGFYLCAWSSGQGEAFFGQGTRLTVV.

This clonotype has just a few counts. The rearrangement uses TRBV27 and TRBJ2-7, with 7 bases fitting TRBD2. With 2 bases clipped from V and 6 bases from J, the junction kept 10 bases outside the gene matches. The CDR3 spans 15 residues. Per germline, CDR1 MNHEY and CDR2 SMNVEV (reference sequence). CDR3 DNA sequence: TGTGCCAGCAGTTTAAAAGAGGCGGGGGTGGGCGAGCAGTACTTC. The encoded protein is CASSLKEAGVGEQYF.

CDR3 sequence (DNA): TGTGCCAGCAGCCTACTCATCCGGGACAGTTCCTACAATGAGCAGTTCTTC. As protein: CASSLLIRDSSYNEQFF. This chain connects TRBV27 to TRBJ2-1; 7 bases map to TRBD1. Germline V lookup: CDR1 MNHEY, CDR2 SMNVEV (reference sequence). Germline trimming cut 6 bases from V and 1 base from J; bases unmatched to any gene: 12. The CDR3 extends over 17 amino acids.

The CDR3 reads CSASRSRSSSYEQYF. The CDR3 DNA follows: TGCAGTGCGTCCCGGTCTCGGAGTAGCTCCTACGAGCAGTACTTC. This chain links TRBV20-1 with TRBJ2-7; no definite D call. Germline CDR1 reads DFQATT; CDR2 reads SNEGSKA (reference sequence). The CDR3 spans 15 residues. The germline V and J ends were trimmed by 6 bases and 0 bases, with 18 bases remaining between them.

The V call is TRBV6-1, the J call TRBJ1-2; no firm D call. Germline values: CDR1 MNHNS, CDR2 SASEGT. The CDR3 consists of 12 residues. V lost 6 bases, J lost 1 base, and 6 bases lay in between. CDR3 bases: TGTGCCAGCAGCGACTTTAACTATGGCTACACCTTC. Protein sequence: CASSDFNYGYTF.

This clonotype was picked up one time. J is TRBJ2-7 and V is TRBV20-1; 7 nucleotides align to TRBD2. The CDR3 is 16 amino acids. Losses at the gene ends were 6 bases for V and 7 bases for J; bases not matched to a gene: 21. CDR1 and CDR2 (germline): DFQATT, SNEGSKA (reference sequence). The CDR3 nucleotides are TGCAGTGCAAGACGGAGCGGGGCCCTTTCCTACAATGAGCAGTACTTC. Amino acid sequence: CSARRSGALSYNEQYF.

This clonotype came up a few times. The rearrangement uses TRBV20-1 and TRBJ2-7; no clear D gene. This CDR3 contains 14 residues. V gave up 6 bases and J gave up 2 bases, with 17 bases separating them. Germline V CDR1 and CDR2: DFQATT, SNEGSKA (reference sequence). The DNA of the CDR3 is TGCAGTGCCCCTTTGCCCGACACAGCCTACGAGCAGTACTTC. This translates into CSAPLPDTAYEQYF.

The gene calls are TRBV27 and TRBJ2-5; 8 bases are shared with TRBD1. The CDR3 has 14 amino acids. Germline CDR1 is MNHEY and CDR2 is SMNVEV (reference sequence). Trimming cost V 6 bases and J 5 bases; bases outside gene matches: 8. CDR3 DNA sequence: TGTGCCAGCAGGGACAGGGCCCTTGGGGAGACCCAGTACTTC. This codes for CASRDRALGETQYF.

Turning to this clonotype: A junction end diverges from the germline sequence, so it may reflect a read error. The DNA of the CDR3 is TGTACCAGCAGCTCAAGCGGGAACACGGGCACTGAAGCTTTCTTT. This codes for CTSSSSGNTGTEAFF. The V gene is TRBV9, the J gene TRBJ1-1; D unresolved. The CDR3 is made up of 15 amino acids. CDR1 is SGDLS and CDR2 is YYNGEE in the germline V gene. The variable domain in full, completed from reference TRBV9 and TRBJ1-1, reads DSGVTQTPKHLITATGQRVTLRCSPRSGDLSVYWYQQSLDQGLQFLIQYYNGEERAKGNILERFSAQQFPDLHSELNLSSLELGDSALYFCTSSSSGNTGTEAFFGQGTRLTVV.

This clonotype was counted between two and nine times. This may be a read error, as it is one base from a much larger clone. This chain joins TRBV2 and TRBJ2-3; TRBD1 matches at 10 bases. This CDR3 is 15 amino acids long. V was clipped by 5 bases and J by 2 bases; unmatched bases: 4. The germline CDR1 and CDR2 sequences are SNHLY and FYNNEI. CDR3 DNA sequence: TGTGCCAGCAGTCCGGGACAGGGGACCACAGATACGCAGTATTTT. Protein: CASSPGQGTTDTQYF.

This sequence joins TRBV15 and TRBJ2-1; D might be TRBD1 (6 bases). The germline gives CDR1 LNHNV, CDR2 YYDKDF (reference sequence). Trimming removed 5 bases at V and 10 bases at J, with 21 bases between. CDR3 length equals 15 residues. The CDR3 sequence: CATSLLITGMGEQFF. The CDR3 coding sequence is TGTGCCACCAGCCTACTAATCACAGGGATGGGAGAGCAGTTCTTC.

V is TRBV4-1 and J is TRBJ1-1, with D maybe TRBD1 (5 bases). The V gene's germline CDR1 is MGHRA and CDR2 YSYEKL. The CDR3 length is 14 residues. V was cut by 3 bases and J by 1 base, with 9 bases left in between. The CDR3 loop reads CASSHGTENTEAFF. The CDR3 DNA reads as TGCGCCAGCAGCCACGGGACGGAGAACACTGAAGCTTTCTTT.